This T cell receptor beta chain was captured by sequencing in a study of T-cell reconstitution after alpha-beta-depleted transplantation in children. Unique molecular identifiers featured in how the TCRbeta library was prepared. Using its own MiXCR run on the PCR reads, TCRdb lists one record per CDR3 protein. This table has hundreds of thousands of distinct CDR3 sequences, 15% to 20% appearing once. This clonotype was counted ten times or more. Germline loops: CDR1 DFQATT, CDR2 SNEGSKA (reference sequence). The V end was cut by 6 bases, the J end by 2 bases, with 17 bases between. The CDR3 sequence is 14 residues long.

The chain joins TRBV20-1 to TRBJ2-7; maybe TRBD1 (6 bases). The clonotype comes from a male patient aged 2-9 years who had a stem cell transplant for acute lymphoblastic leukemia, so the T cells may come from the graft donor. Sequences were derived from PBMCs, mostly from graft donor cells, sampled 360 days after TCRalphabeta/CD19-depleted stem cell transplant. In DNA form, the CDR3 reads TGCAGTGCCTCCTCTCCAGGGGCTGCCTACGAGCAGTACTTC. Its translation is CSASSPGAAYEQYF.